The present TCR beta chain was sequenced within a study of T cells in Graves' hyperthyroidism and ophthalmopathy. This clonotype was counted only a few times. Exclusion criteria comprised uncontrolled infection, other autoimmune disease, pregnancy or lactation. Approximately 10 ml of fresh peripheral blood supplied the PBMCs. This CDR3 has 13 residues. Germline CDR1 reads SGHKS; CDR2 reads YYEKEE (reference sequence). Unmatched junction bases numbered 3, after V lost 0 bases and J lost 6 bases. What was amplified from RNA transcripts were TCR beta CDR3 regions. Using the HTBI primer set, a first-round RT-PCR was run on the TCR CDR3. MiXCR was run by TCRdb on the multiplex PCR reads, yielding one entry per CDR3 protein. The sample consists of hundreds of thousands of distinct CDR3 sequences, approximately 15% of them appearing once.

The rearrangement uses TRBV5-5 and TRBJ2-7, with 7 bases fitting TRBD1. Sequencing was done on a sample of blood. The clonotype comes from a young woman with Graves' hyperthyroidism that later progressed to Graves' ophthalmopathy. The CDR3 sequence is CASSLETGLEQYF. In DNA, the CDR3 is TGTGCCAGCAGCTTGGAGACAGGGCTCGAGCAGTACTTC.